This T cell receptor beta chain was identified in a study of cytomegalovirus exposure and HLA in healthy donors. Study-wide context: T cells numbering about 179 million yielded more than 100 million unique TCR beta sequences in an earlier analysis.

V lost 2 bases to trimming and J lost 4 bases, with 11 bases between them. Germline V gives CDR1 SSHAT, CDR2 FNYEAQ (reference sequence). The CDR3 runs to 14 residues. In the case of this clone: Its antigen is still unknown.

Both 60 Vbeta primers and 13 Jbeta primers went into the PCR. TCRdb's table, derived via immunoSEQ multiplex PCR, lists solely in-frame clones and lacks some. The table records approximately 150,000 clones, around 88% of them present only once. Broader study findings: Among donors in an Asian-associated ancestry cluster, a later analysis reportedly found fewer N-insertions than the roughly 610-donor mean.

This TCR was sampled from a woman aged 25-40 years in good health and CMV-seronegative. This chain links TRBV7-7 with TRBJ2-5; D possibly corresponds to TRBD1 (5 bases). Specimen: PBMCs. The CDR3 protein is CASSLTGFSETQYF. The DNA of the CDR3 is TGTGCCAGCAGCTTAACAGGTTTCTCAGAGACCCAGTACTTC.